The clone carrying this T cell receptor beta chain was seen only a few times. Using unique molecular identifiers, the investigators prepared the TCRbeta library. TCRdb re-derived calls from the PCR reads in MiXCR, one entry per CDR3 protein. The repertoire holds hundreds of thousands of distinct CDR3 sequences, under 15% seen once, with about 5% in the top ten. The entry originates in a study of T-cell reconstitution after alpha-beta-depleted transplantation in children. The CDR3 is made up of 15 amino acids. The V end lost 5 bases, the J end lost 3 bases, and 14 bases lay between the germline ends. Germline V CDR1 and CDR2: SGHVS, FQNEAQ.

The chain is built from TRBV7-8 and TRBJ2-4, with TRBD2 as a possible D gene (6 bases). The source was PBMCs from the stem cell graft donor, collected from the stem cell graft. The TCR sequence derives from a human donor who donated a stem cell graft to a child with combined immunodeficiency. CDR3 in amino acids: CASSPQQDYKNIQYF. CDR3 DNA sequence: TGTGCCAGCAGCCCGCAACAGGACTACAAAAACATTCAGTACTTC. Full variable domain (missing parts from reference TRBV7-8 and TRBJ2-4): GAGVSQSPRYKVAKRGQDVALRCDPISGHVSLFWYQQALGQGPEFLTYFQNEAQLDKSGLPSDRFFAERPEGSVSTLKIQRTQQEDSAVYLCASSPQQDYKNIQYFGAGTRLSVL.